This TCR beta chain was documented in a study of blood T cell repertoires in COVID-19 (dated by TCRdb to about 2020). For context, the study as a whole: Collaborator samples came from the United States, Italy and Spain and covered acute and convalescent phases of COVID-19. The prospective study material was composed of cDNA or gDNA derived from T cells, B-cell-depleted T cells, or PBMCs. Deeply sampled blood TCRbeta repertoires from subjects exposed to, actively infected with, or recovered from COVID-19 were included in the dataset. The repertoires were made available in a free public database intended to serve as a resource for research on the immune response to SARS-CoV-2. Samples were obtained from the ongoing ImmuneRACE study (first 160 participants) and from 1,200 or so subjects provided by 6 global collaborators. A de-identified subject ID, COVID-19 status, age in years and sex were almost always included in the sample metadata. HLA class I and class II types, where available, came from metadata supplied by the sample provider rather than from assay-based typing. The paper's findings and limits, for the study overall: The amount of clinical and demographic metadata varied by source and participant and was provided uncurated.

One collaborating source in Seattle enrolled patients during active infection and followed them longitudinally through the course of disease. Whole blood was collected in K2EDTA tubes by collaborating institutions according to the institutions' own protocols. Collaborator samples were shipped for TCRbeta analysis as frozen whole blood, isolated PBMCs, or DNA extracted from either sample type. There are 12 amino acids in the CDR3, from cysteine to phenylalanine inclusive. The only DNA kept is the CDR3, 36 bases in frame from the first base. Based on the germline V gene, the CDR1 and CDR2 sequences are SQVTM and ANQGSEA. The junction shows trimming of 6 bases on V and 5 bases on J, and the gene matches do not reach 3 bases of it. The immunoSEQ Assay, a bias-controlled multiplex PCR, was used to amplify TCRbeta CDR3 regions from genomic DNA. The authors' pipeline ran thus. Nucleated cell counts per sample were estimated from amplification of reference gene primers within the assay. To quantify the absolute abundance of each unique TCRbeta CDR3 rearrangement, sequence reads were collapsed and filtered. For each sample, productive Simpson clonality was calculated as the square root of Simpson's diversity index across productive rearrangements. The source is immuneACCESS, and TCRdb retained only in-frame sequences with V and J called. Part of the clones is not carried over; for the studies checked, unresolved V genes explain less than half of this, and the remainder is unexplained. V and J calls and clone size follow that table, whereas D and trimming were derived from the DNA. For this sample there are under 70,000 clones; 80% to 90% appear just once. The ten largest clones represent 43% of the sample.

Points on this clone: This receptor's antigen is unknown. Base-call qualities are not available, and no considerably larger clone is one nucleotide away.

Sequencing used peripheral blood. The chain joins TRBV29-1 to TRBJ1-1; the central 10 bases match TRBD1. The source is a woman between 55 and 75 years old with COVID-19, enrolled during active disease. The DNA sequence is as follows: TGCAGCGTACGGACAGGGGGGACTGAAGCTTTCTTT. The encoded protein is CSVRTGGTEAFF.